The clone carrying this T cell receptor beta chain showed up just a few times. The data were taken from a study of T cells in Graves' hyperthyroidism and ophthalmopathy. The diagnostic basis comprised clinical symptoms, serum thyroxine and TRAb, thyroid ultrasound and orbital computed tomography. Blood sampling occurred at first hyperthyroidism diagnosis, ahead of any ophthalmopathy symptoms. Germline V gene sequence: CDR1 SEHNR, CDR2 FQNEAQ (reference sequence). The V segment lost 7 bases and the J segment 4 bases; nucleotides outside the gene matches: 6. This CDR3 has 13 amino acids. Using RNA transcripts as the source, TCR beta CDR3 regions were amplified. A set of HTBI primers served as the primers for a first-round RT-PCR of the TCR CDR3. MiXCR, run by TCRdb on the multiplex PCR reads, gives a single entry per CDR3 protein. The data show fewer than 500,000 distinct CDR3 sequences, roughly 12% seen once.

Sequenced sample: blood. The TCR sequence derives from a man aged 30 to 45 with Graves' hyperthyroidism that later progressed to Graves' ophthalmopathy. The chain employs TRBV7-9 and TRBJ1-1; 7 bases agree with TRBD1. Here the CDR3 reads CASTNNRGTEAFF. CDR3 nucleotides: TGTGCCAGCACCAATAACAGGGGCACTGAAGCTTTCTTT.